This T cell receptor (beta chain) came from a study of shared clonotypes between healthy human individuals. An approximately 200 ng quantity of DNA, tens of thousands of T cell genomes, went into the sorted-subset replicate PCRs. Assay used: immunoSEQ multiplex PCR; TCRdb lists only in-frame clones, some missing. The sample contains 650,000 to 800,000 clones, roughly two thirds of which appear only once. Donation came from healthy HIV-negative adults that had no recent acute infections or vaccinations. Germline V gene lookup returns CDR1 MNHEY and CDR2 SVGAGI. The V gene end was trimmed by 6 bases and the J gene end by 2 bases; junction bases not matched to a gene: 6. The CDR3 consists of 15 residues.

Source material: memory CD4+ T cells sorted from blood. Subset described: CD45RA-negative fraction. The receptor was derived from a woman aged 25 to 45 in good health. The chain uses TRBV6-5 and TRBJ2-5; 10 bases agree with TRBD1. The CDR3 DNA sequence: TGTGCCAGCAGGCGGACAGGGGGATCGCAAGAGACCCAGTACTTC. The encoded protein is CASRRTGGSQETQYF.